Reported below is one T cell receptor beta chain. These data belong to a study of CD8+ T cells in alopecia areata. Study context: Patients in the treated group were given tofacitinib by mouth, 5 to 10 mg twice a day.

Extracted RNA was reverse transcribed, and the resulting cDNA served as sequencing template. Method: immunoSEQ multiplex PCR; TCRdb's copy keeps in-frame clones and lacks some. The sample lists some 240,000 clones; 57% were seen once. The CDR3 sequence is 13 residues long. Between the trimmed V and J ends, which lost 0 bases and 6 bases, there was a span of 10 bases. CDR1 is SGHRS and CDR2 is YFSETQ in the germline V gene. Sequenced here: CD4+ T cells sorted from blood, sampled at week 0. The rearrangement links TRBV5-1 to TRBJ2-7; D uncertain. This TCR derives from a human donor with alopecia areata. CDR3 sequence: CASSLERYAEQYF. In DNA form, the CDR3 reads TGCGCCAGCAGCTTGGAAAGATACGCCGAGCAGTACTTC.